A selection of T cell receptor beta chains follows, all from one sample in a study of cytomegalovirus exposure and HLA in healthy donors. Libraries were prepared by immunoSEQ multiplex PCR; TCRdb keeps only in-frame clonotypes and omits some of them. This table has 40,000 to 50,000 clones, less than 75% appearing once. Sequencing used PBMCs. These receptors originate from a man aged 30-40 years in good health and CMV-seronegative. CDR3s include the opening cysteine and the closing phenylalanine or tryptophan. The D gene is left open where the match is weak. Some rows have no size entry. The others give once, few or many, or a class for an expanded clone.

d_call	v_call	j_call	clone_size	cdr3_length	cdr3_nt	cdr3_aa
.	TRBV6-5	TRBJ2-1	.	15	TGTGCCAGCAGATCCGGACTCGAGGGAACTGATGAGCAGTTCTTC	CASRSGLEGTDEQFF
.	TRBV25-1	TRBJ1-1	.	17	TGTGCCAGCAGCGAGGGGGTTGTGGGCCGCTCGAACACTGAAGCTTTCTTT	CASSEGVVGRSNTEAFF
TRBD1	TRBV15	TRBJ2-2	.	15	TGTGCCACCAGCACGTGGGGACAGGGGGCCGGGGAGCTGTTTTTT	CATSTWGQGAGELFF
.	TRBV4-2	TRBJ2-3	.	14	TGTGCCAGCAGCCAAGGAGGCAGCACAGATACGCAGTATTTT	CASSQGGSTDTQYF
TRBD2	TRBV27	TRBJ2-1	.	11	TGTGCCAGGGTAGCGGGGAGTGAGCAGTTCTTC	CARVAGSEQFF
.	TRBV5-4	TRBJ1-2	.	14	TGTGCCAGCAGCTCACCTCAGGGCGTGAGTGGCTACACCTTC	CASSSPQGVSGYTF
TRBD2	TRBV6-1	TRBJ2-2	once	16	TGTGCCAGCAGTGAAGGTAGCGGGACGCGAACCGGGGAGCTGTTTTTT	CASSEGSGTRTGELFF
.	TRBV5-1	TRBJ1-1	.	14	TGCGCCAGCAGCTTGGGTTGGCCGAACACTGAAGCTTTCTTT	CASSLGWPNTEAFF
.	TRBV6-5	TRBJ1-1	.	16	TGTGCCAGCAGTTATCGACAGACAGGATATAACACTGAAGCTTTCTTT	CASSYRQTGYNTEAFF
.	TRBV19	TRBJ2-2	few	13	TGTGCCAGTAGTATTCTTTTCACCGGGGAGCTGTTTTTT	CASSILFTGELFF
TRBD1	TRBV2	TRBJ2-7	.	14	TGTGCCAGCAGCGGCGGTTTGACAGGGGGCTCGAGGTACTTC	CASSGGLTGGSRYF
.	TRBV29-1	TRBJ1-1	.	11	TGCAGCGCCTATTTCGTTGGTGAAGCTTTCTTT	CSAYFVGEAFF
.	TRBV11-2	TRBJ2-7	.	12	TGTGCCAGCAGGAGCAGGGCCTACGAGCAGTACTTC	CASRSRAYEQYF
TRBD2	TRBV29-1	TRBJ2-3	.	17	TGCAGCGTCCCCCGACTAGCGGGCCACCTGGGCGCAGATACGCAGTATTTT	CSVPRLAGHLGADTQYF
.	TRBV6-4	TRBJ1-2	.	15	TGTGCCAGCAGTCCCCGAGCGACCTCTAACTATGGCTACACCTTC	CASSPRATSNYGYTF
.	TRBV30	TRBJ2-6	.	14	TGTGCCTGGAGAGCGATCTCTGGGGCCAACGTCCTGACTTTC	CAWRAISGANVLTF
TRBD1	TRBV5-6	TRBJ2-7	.	12	TGTGCCAGCAGCGGGGACAGCTACGAGCAGTACTTC	CASSGDSYEQYF
TRBD2	TRBV6-1	TRBJ2-2	.	15	TGTGCCAGCAGGGCCGGGACTAGCATTACCGGGGAGCTGTTTTTT	CASRAGTSITGELFF
.	TRBV6-4	TRBJ2-1	few	17	TGTGCCAGCAGTGGAGATCCAGGGTTTGGGGGCATGAATGAGCAGTTCTTC	CASSGDPGFGGMNEQFF
.	TRBV5-6	TRBJ2-1	few	16	TGTGCCAGCAGCTTGGCCGCGCGGGATCACTACAATGAGCAGTTCTTC	CASSLAARDHYNEQFF
TRBD1	TRBV30	TRBJ1-2	.	15	TGTGCCTGGGGGGACAGGGGGTCCTCAATCTATGGCTACACCTTC	CAWGDRGSSIYGYTF
.	TRBV28	TRBJ1-2	.	13	TGTGCCAGCAGTTTTGGGGGCTTCTATGGCTACACCTTC	CASSFGGFYGYTF
TRBD1	TRBV19	TRBJ2-1	once	14	TGTGCCAGTAGTATGGGGACAGGTTACAATGAGCAGTTCTTC	CASSMGTGYNEQFF
.	TRBV27	TRBJ1-1	.	15	TGTGCCAGCAGGAAGACGACAGCTTTGAACACTGAAGCTTTCTTT	CASRKTTALNTEAFF
.	TRBV19	TRBJ1-2	.	12	TGTGCCAGTAGTATAGTAGGCGGCGGCTACACCTTC	CASSIVGGGYTF
TRBD1	TRBV5-4	TRBJ1-1	.	15	TGTGCCAGCAGCTTGGAGGACAGGGGAGCTCCTGAAGCTTTCTTT	CASSLEDRGAPEAFF
TRBD1	TRBV6-1	TRBJ2-7	once	14	TGTGCCAGCAGTGAAGCGACAGGGCTGAACGAGCAGTACTTC	CASSEATGLNEQYF
.	TRBV11-2	TRBJ2-2	.	13	TGTGCCAACAGCTTAGCAGGGACCGGGGAGCTGTTTTTT	CANSLAGTGELFF
TRBD1	TRBV19	TRBJ2-7	.	13	TGTGCCAGTACCCGGGGACAGGGCGGGGAGCAGCACTTC	CASTRGQGGEQHF
TRBD2	TRBV25-1	TRBJ2-5	.	15	TGTGCCAGCAGTCACACTCCTAGCGGGAGTGATTGGACCCACTTC	CASSHTPSGSDWTHF
.	TRBV28	TRBJ1-5	few	19	TGTGCCAGCAGTTCGAACTTGGAAGTCCCGGGACACAGCAATCAGCCCCAGCATTTT	CASSSNLEVPGHSNQPQHF
.	TRBV28	TRBJ1-2	.	13	TGTGCCAGCAGTTTACGGGGAAACTATGGCTACACCTTC	CASSLRGNYGYTF
.	TRBV11-2	TRBJ2-7	once	15	TGTGCCAGCAGCTTAGTGGCCGGGAGTGAATACGAGCAGTACTTC	CASSLVAGSEYEQYF
TRBD1	TRBV5-6	TRBJ1-3	.	18	TGTGCCAGCAGCTTGGGGTTTGGACAGGGGCTTTCAGGAAACACCATATATTTT	CASSLGFGQGLSGNTIYF
.	TRBV2	TRBJ1-4	.	14	TGTGCCGCCGGTGCACGGGTTAATAATGAAAAACTGTTTTTT	CAAGARVNNEKLFF
TRBD2	TRBV4-1	TRBJ2-1	.	17	TGCGCCAGCAGCCGAACCTCCGGGACTAGCGCCCAAAATGAGCAGTTCTTC	CASSRTSGTSAQNEQFF
TRBD1	TRBV5-1	TRBJ1-1	few	15	TGCGCCAGCAGCGCGACTGGACAGGGGTTCACTGAAGCTTTCTTT	CASSATGQGFTEAFF
.	TRBV2	TRBJ2-1	.	11	TGTGCCAGCAGCTCTCACAATGAGCAGTTCTTC	CASSSHNEQFF
.	TRBV18	TRBJ1-2	.	16	TGTGCCAGCTCAACCGAGGTCGGGGGAGAAGGCTATGGCTACACCTTC	CASSTEVGGEGYGYTF
.	TRBV30	TRBJ1-2	.	16	TGTGCCTGGAGTGTGGTTGGGCAGGGGAGAGTCTATGGCTACACCTTC	CAWSVVGQGRVYGYTF
TRBD1	TRBV10-2	TRBJ2-3	.	14	TGCGCCAGCAGCGAGTGGACAGGCCTGGATACGCAGTATTTT	CASSEWTGLDTQYF
.	TRBV6-5	TRBJ2-2	.	14	TGTGCCAGCAGAAAAAAGCCCCCCACCGGGGAGCTGTTTTTT	CASRKKPPTGELFF
TRBD2	TRBV29-1	TRBJ2-1	.	18	TGCAGCGTTGAAGGCTACGGGACTAGCGGGACCGTTTACAATGAGCAGTTCTTC	CSVEGYGTSGTVYNEQFF
TRBD2	TRBV27	TRBJ2-7	few	14	TGTGCCAGCAGTTTGACTAGCGGGAACTACGAGCAGTACTTC	CASSLTSGNYEQYF
TRBD2	TRBV4-2	TRBJ2-7	.	17	TGTGCCAGCAGCCCGGGACTAGCGGATTTGGGGGCCTACGAGCAGTACTTC	CASSPGLADLGAYEQYF
.	TRBV7-2	TRBJ2-1	.	15	TGTGCCAGCAGCTTGACTAACAACTTTTACAATGAGCAGTTCTTC	CASSLTNNFYNEQFF